This entry lists 29 T cell receptor beta chains sequenced from one sample in a study of CD8 T cells in Susac syndrome. Random hexamers were used to reverse transcribe an amount of about 0.45 to 1 ug RNA. MiXCR, applied by TCRdb to the immunoSEQ multiplex PCR reads, yields one record per CDR3 protein. This table holds about 300,000 distinct CDR3 sequences, 89% found once. The sequencing sample was made of CD8+ T cells from PBMCs. The receptors shown here come from a human donor with multiple sclerosis.

V and J are TRBV27 and TRBJ1-1, with D maybe TRBD1 (6 bases). CDR3 length: 13 amino acids. Trimming removed 5 bases from V and 5 bases from J, with 12 bases in between. Germline V gene sequence: CDR1 MNHEY, CDR2 SMNVEV (reference sequence). CDR3 nucleotide sequence: TGTGCCAGCAGTGGGGGGCAGAGGACTGAAGCTTTCTTT. It encodes CASSGGQRTEAFF.

V and J are TRBV28 and TRBJ2-5; 10 positions match TRBD2. V shed 3 bases, J shed 3 bases, and the junction held 13 bases outside the gene matches. The CDR3 covers 18 residues. The germline V gene has CDR1 MDHEN and CDR2 SYDVKM. The CDR3 DNA follows: TGTGCCAGCAGTTTTCCTAAAGCGGGAGGGCCGGTGGAAGAGACCCAGTACTTC. This codes for CASSFPKAGGPVEETQYF.

This chain connects TRBV3-1 to TRBJ1-2, with D possibly matching TRBD1 (6 bases). This CDR3 comprises 15 residues. The germline V gene encodes CDR1 LGHDT and CDR2 YNNKEL (reference sequence). The V gene lost 4 bases and the J gene lost 4 bases, with 16 bases spanning the gap. The CDR3 coding sequence is TGTGCCAGCAGCCTTGATTGGAGGGGGAGCTATGGCTACACCTTC. Amino acids: CASSLDWRGSYGYTF.

This chain uses TRBV4-1 with TRBJ2-1, with D possibly matching TRBD2 (5 bases). CDR3 size: 15 residues. The germline V gene encodes CDR1 MGHRA and CDR2 YSYEKL. V was shortened by 0 bases and J by 4 bases, with 10 bases between the two germline ends. The CDR3 sequence: CASSQELGGYNEQFF. The CDR3 nucleotides are TGCGCCAGCAGCCAAGAGTTAGGCGGGTACAATGAGCAGTTCTTC.

The gene calls are TRBV20-1 and TRBJ2-7; weak D call: TRBD2 (5 bases). V was trimmed by 3 bases and J by 0 bases, leaving 18 bases between them. CDR3 length: 16 amino acids. CDR1 is DFQATT, CDR2 SNEGSKA, per germline (reference sequence). The CDR3 reads CSASSRTEGISYEQYF. In nucleotides, the CDR3 is TGCAGTGCTAGTTCGCGCACAGAGGGAATCTCCTACGAGCAGTACTTC.

The rearrangement joins TRBV29-1 to TRBJ2-7; D is unresolved. V lost 6 bases and J 4 bases, leaving 19 bases between the germline ends. Germline values: CDR1 SQVTM, CDR2 ANQGSEA. CDR3 length: 14 residues. The chain's CDR3 is CSVGKIEPFYEQYF. The CDR3 DNA is TGCAGCGTAGGGAAGATTGAGCCCTTTTACGAGCAGTACTTC.

The chain combines TRBV6-2 or TRBV6-3 with TRBJ2-1; no clear D gene. The V gene lost 6 bases and the J gene lost 10 bases, with 19 bases spanning the gap. Germline V lookup: CDR1 MNHEY, CDR2 SVGEGT. The CDR3 runs to 14 residues. The DNA for the CDR3 is TGTGCCAGCAGCTCCGAACCGCTCCTTCTGGAGCAGTTCTTC. It encodes CASSSEPLLLEQFF.

The chain has TRBV27 and TRBJ2-1; 15 bases are shared with TRBD2. V lost 6 bases to trimming and J lost 9 bases; unmatched junction nucleotides: 18. This CDR3 has 19 residues. Germline CDR1 and CDR2: MNHEY and SMNVEV (reference sequence). The CDR3 spells CASRTWTSGGVSGQAEQFF. DNA of the CDR3: TGTGCCAGCAGAACTTGGACTAGCGGGGGGGTCAGTGGCCAGGCTGAGCAGTTCTTC.

V gene TRBV29-1 combines with J gene TRBJ2-7, with 7 nucleotides matching TRBD2. CDR1 is SQVTM, CDR2 ANQGSEA, per germline. The CDR3 runs 15 residues. Unmatched junction bases numbered 8, after V lost 0 bases and J lost 3 bases. The CDR3 DNA reads TGCAGCGTTGAAGATTCGGAGACTAGCAGCTACGAGCAGTACTTC. Translated: CSVEDSETSSYEQYF.

The V call is TRBV7-9, the J call TRBJ2-7; 7 nucleotides agree with TRBD1. Losses at the gene ends were 3 bases for V and 3 bases for J; bases not matched to a gene: 11. The CDR3 has 16 amino acids. Germline CDR1 is SEHNR and CDR2 is FQNEAQ (reference sequence). DNA of the CDR3: TGTGCCAGCAGCTTCGCCACAGGGGCTCGAATCTACGAGCAGTACTTC. This codes for CASSFATGARIYEQYF.

The rearrangement uses TRBV27 and TRBJ1-5, with D tentatively TRBD1 (6 bases). V lost 5 bases and J 7 bases, leaving 18 bases between the germline ends. This CDR3 contains 15 residues. Germline V lookup: CDR1 MNHEY, CDR2 SMNVEV (reference sequence). CDR3 sequence (DNA): TGTGCCAGCAGTACCGGGACATCAACTTACCAGCCCCAGCATTTT. Amino acid sequence: CASSTGTSTYQPQHF.

The V call is TRBV19, the J call TRBJ2-2, with TRBD2 identical over 10 bases. CDR1 and CDR2 (germline): LNHDA, SQIVND (reference sequence). The CDR3 extends over 15 amino acids. The V gene end was trimmed by 7 bases and the J gene end by 4 bases; junction bases not matched to a gene: 6. CDR3 region: CASKELAGGTGELFF. CDR3 DNA sequence: TGTGCCAGTAAGGAGTTAGCGGGAGGCACCGGGGAGCTGTTTTTT.

CDR3 in DNA: TGCAGTGCCCGGGGGATGCAGCGAAGCGGGACGCCATACGAGCAGTACTTC. Its translation is CSARGMQRSGTPYEQYF. The chain joins TRBV20-1 to TRBJ2-7; 7 nucleotides align to TRBD2. The germline CDR1 and CDR2 sequences are DFQATT and SNEGSKA (reference sequence). The CDR3 runs 17 residues. V shed 6 bases, J shed 4 bases, and the junction held 21 bases outside the gene matches.

The V gene is TRBV6-2 or TRBV6-3, the J gene TRBJ2-1; the D gene is possibly TRBD1 (5 bases). The germline CDR1 and CDR2 sequences are MNHEY and SVGEGT. CDR3 length: 16 amino acids. Deletions cut 5 bases from V and 8 bases from J, with 22 bases between. CDR3 sequence: CASSPAPGAAIDEQFF. The CDR3 DNA is TGTGCCAGCAGTCCCGCACCTGGGGCGGCCATCGATGAGCAGTTCTTC.

The DNA of the CDR3 is TGTGCCATCAGTGACCTGGACAGGGAGATATATGGCTACACCTTC. It is translated as CAISDLDREIYGYTF. This chain joins TRBV10-3 and TRBJ1-2; TRBD1 agrees at 8 bases. Trimming cost V 3 bases and J 5 bases; bases outside gene matches: 8. Germline V gives CDR1 ENHRY, CDR2 SYGVKD. The CDR3 is 15 residues long.

The V and J genes are TRBV28 and TRBJ2-2; 8 bases fit TRBD2. The germline V gene encodes CDR1 MDHEN and CDR2 SYDVKM. J gave up 4 bases and V 5 bases, and 15 bases lay outside the gene matches. The CDR3 contains 18 residues. CDR3 nucleotides: TGTGCCAGCAGTGGACTAGCCGGGAGAGGGAAAGGCACCGGGGAGCTGTTTTTT. It specifies CASSGLAGRGKGTGELFF.

This clonotype was picked up many times. Its ends do not fully match the called genes, so a read error is possible. The V gene is TRBV7-9, the J gene TRBJ1-1; D unresolved. Germline CDR1 and CDR2: SEHNR and FQNEAQ (reference sequence). The CDR3 is made up of 11 amino acids. The CDR3 DNA reads TGTGCCAGCAGTTTAGGCACTGAAGCTTTCTTT. Protein sequence: CASSLGTEAFF.

This chain connects TRBV12-3 or TRBV12-4 to TRBJ2-1; possible D gene TRBD2, 5 bases. This CDR3 is 13 amino acids long. Trimming stripped 6 bases from V and 8 bases from J, with 14 bases between. For the CDR3, the DNA is TGTGCCAGCAGCCCATTGGGAGTCCATGAGCAGTTCTTC. Its protein is CASSPLGVHEQFF.

This clonotype was recorded a few times. Here the CDR3 reads CSARGTSGIETQYF. The CDR3, as DNA: TGCAGTGCTAGAGGGACTAGCGGGATAGAGACCCAGTACTTC. The genes are TRBV20-1 and TRBJ2-5, with 12 bases fitting TRBD2. Losses at the gene ends were 1 base for V and 4 bases for J; bases not matched to a gene: 1. In germline, CDR1 is DFQATT, CDR2 SNEGSKA (reference sequence). The CDR3 extends over 14 amino acids.

This clonotype has just a few counts. The chain couples TRBV11-2 to TRBJ2-1; 12 bases align to TRBD2. This CDR3 has 17 residues. V gave up 4 bases and J gave up 4 bases; unmatched junction bases: 8. Germline V gene data show CDR1 as SGHAT and CDR2 as FQNNGV. The CDR3 DNA reads TGTGCCAGCAGCTCACTTCCTAGCGGGAGGGAATACAATGAGCAGTTCTTC. This sequence encodes CASSSLPSGREYNEQFF.

The rearrangement joins TRBV27 to TRBJ1-2, with D unclear. The germline gives CDR1 MNHEY, CDR2 SMNVEV (reference sequence). The V and J ends lost 6 bases and 0 bases respectively, with 8 bases between them. CDR3 length: 13 amino acids. In nucleotides, the CDR3 is TGTGCCAGCAGCCGGAATCCTAACTATGGCTACACCTTC. Translation: CASSRNPNYGYTF.

The chain links TRBV24-1 to TRBJ2-1, with TRBD2 as a possible D gene (5 bases). Trimming pared 2 bases from V and 7 bases from J, leaving 11 bases between. This CDR3 spans 14 amino acids. From germline, CDR1 is KGHDR and CDR2 SFDVKD. In nucleotides, the CDR3 is TGTGCCACCAGTGATTATCTAGCAAATAATGAGCAGTTCTTC. The encoded protein is CATSDYLANNEQFF.

The chain links TRBV29-1 to TRBJ2-1; D is undetermined. The V gene lost 0 bases and the J gene lost 5 bases, with 14 bases spanning the gap. Germline V gives CDR1 SQVTM, CDR2 ANQGSEA. The CDR3 has 15 residues. CDR3 sequence: CSVEDANQANNEQFF. DNA of the CDR3: TGCAGCGTTGAAGATGCAAATCAGGCCAACAATGAGCAGTTCTTC.

The V and J genes are TRBV19 and TRBJ1-5; TRBD1 matches 8 bases. CDR1 and CDR2 (germline): LNHDA, SQIVND (reference sequence). Trimming removed 2 bases from V and 5 bases from J; junction bases left unmatched: 14. The CDR3 sequence is 18 residues long. The CDR3 DNA reads as TGTGCCAGTAGTATAACCCCCCTCGGACAGGGTGTGGATCAGCCCCAGCATTTT. Its translation is CASSITPLGQGVDQPQHF.

This clonotype has more than one count but fewer than ten. The genes are TRBV6-5 and TRBJ2-7, with 10 bases identical to TRBD1. The germline V gene has CDR1 MNHEY and CDR2 SVGAGI. Germline trimming cut 6 bases from V and 6 bases from J; bases unmatched to any gene: 11. The CDR3 has 15 residues. In DNA form, the CDR3 reads TGTGCCAGCAGCCTAGACATCGGGACAGGGGCCGAGCAGTACTTC. Translated, it gives CASSLDIGTGAEQYF.

V gene TRBV6-1 combines with J gene TRBJ2-5; D may correspond to TRBD1 or TRBD2 (5 bases each). Between the trimmed V and J ends, which lost 5 bases and 0 bases, there was a span of 16 bases. The CDR3 has 16 residues. From germline, CDR1 is MNHNS and CDR2 SASEGT. The CDR3 DNA reads as TGTGCCAGCAGTCCCTTAGGGACCATTAACCAAGAGACCCAGTACTTC. Translating gives CASSPLGTINQETQYF.

This sequence joins TRBV5-8 and TRBJ2-7, with TRBD1 identical over 9 bases. The CDR3 consists of 15 residues. Germline loops: CDR1 SGHTS, CDR2 YDEGEE. J was trimmed by 2 bases and V by 2 bases; bases with no gene match: 5. The CDR3 protein is CASSFSGTGPYEQYF. CDR3 bases: TGTGCCAGCAGCTTTTCCGGGACAGGGCCCTACGAGCAGTACTTC.

This chain connects TRBV4-3 to TRBJ2-2; possibly TRBD1 for D (5 bases). This CDR3 region has 15 residues. The ends were cut back, 0 bases at V and 6 bases at J, with 11 bases in the middle. Germline assignment: CDR1 LGHNA and CDR2 YSLEER. The CDR3 protein is CASSQDARVAGELFF. CDR3 DNA: TGCGCCAGCAGCCAAGATGCCAGGGTGGCCGGGGAGCTGTTTTTT.

The chain links TRBV2 to TRBJ2-3; 9 nucleotides align to TRBD1. Germline CDR1 is SNHLY and CDR2 is FYNNEI. The CDR3 is made up of 17 amino acids. J gave up 3 bases and V 3 bases, and 10 bases lay outside the gene matches. The CDR3 sequence is CASSDPTGGLGTDTQYF. CDR3 nucleotides: TGTGCCAGCAGTGACCCCACAGGGGGCTTGGGGACAGATACGCAGTATTTT.